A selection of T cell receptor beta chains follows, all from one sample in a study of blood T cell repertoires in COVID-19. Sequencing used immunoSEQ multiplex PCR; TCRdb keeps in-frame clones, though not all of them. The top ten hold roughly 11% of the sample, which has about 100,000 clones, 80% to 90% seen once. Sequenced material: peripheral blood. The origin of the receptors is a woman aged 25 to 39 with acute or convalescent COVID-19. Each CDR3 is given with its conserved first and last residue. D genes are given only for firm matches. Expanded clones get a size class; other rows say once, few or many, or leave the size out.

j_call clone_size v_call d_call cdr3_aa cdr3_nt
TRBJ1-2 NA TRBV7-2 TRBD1 CASSLRPTGGASYGYTF TGTGCCAGCAGCTTACGGCCGACAGGGGGCGCATCCTATGGCTACACCTTC
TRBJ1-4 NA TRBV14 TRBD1 CASSQDRRQGDEKLFF TGTGCCAGCAGCCAAGATAGGCGACAGGGCGATGAAAAACTGTTTTTT
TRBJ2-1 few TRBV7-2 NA CASSLGGRPDEQFF TGTGCCAGCAGCTTAGGGGGCCGTCCCGATGAGCAGTTCTTC
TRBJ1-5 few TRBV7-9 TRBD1 CASSFTGDQPQHF TGTGCCAGCAGCTTTACAGGGGATCAGCCCCAGCATTTT
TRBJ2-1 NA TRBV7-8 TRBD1 CASSLVGGTGWLESSYNEQFF TGTGCCAGCAGCTTAGTTGGGGGGACAGGGTGGTTGGAAAGCTCCTACAATGAGCAGTTCTTC
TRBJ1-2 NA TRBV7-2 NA CASSLTGINGYTF TGTGCCAGCAGCTTAACAGGGATAAATGGCTACACCTTC
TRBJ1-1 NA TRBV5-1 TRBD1 CASSYRQGGMNTEAFF TGCGCCAGCAGCTACCGACAGGGTGGGATGAACACTGAAGCTTTCTTT
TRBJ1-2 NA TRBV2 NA CASTGGPREYGYTF TGTGCCAGCACCGGGGGACCAAGGGAGTATGGCTACACCTTC
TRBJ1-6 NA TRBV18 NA CASSLEGVFNSPLHF TGTGCCAGCTCCCTAGAAGGGGTCTTCAATTCACCCCTCCACTTT
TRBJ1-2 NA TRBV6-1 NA CASSGSGGGLNYGYTF TGTGCCAGCAGTGGTTCGGGAGGGGGACTGAACTATGGCTACACCTTC
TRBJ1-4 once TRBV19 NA CASSHGTSATNEKLFF TGTGCCAGTAGTCACGGGACAAGCGCAACTAATGAAAAACTGTTTTTT
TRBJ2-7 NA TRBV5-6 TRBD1 CASSRGQIYEQYF TGTGCCAGCAGTAGGGGACAGATCTACGAGCAGTACTTC
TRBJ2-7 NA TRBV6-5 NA CASRLGGGTYEQYF TGTGCCAGTCGGCTGGGGGGTGGCACCTACGAGCAGTACTTC
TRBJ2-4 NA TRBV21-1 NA CASQTGGVGVAKNIQYF TGTGCCAGCCAGACAGGGGGCGTAGGGGTAGCCAAAAACATTCAGTACTTC
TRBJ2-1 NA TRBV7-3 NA CASSLNRNNEQFF TGTGCCAGCAGCTTAAACAGAAACAATGAGCAGTTCTTC
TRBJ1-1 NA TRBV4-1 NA CASSQDIAGLTEAFF TGCGCCAGCAGCCAAGATATCGCAGGGCTCACTGAAGCTTTCTTT
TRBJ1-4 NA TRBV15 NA CATSRDRQPNEKLFF TGTGCCACCAGCAGAGACCGACAGCCAAATGAAAAACTGTTTTTT
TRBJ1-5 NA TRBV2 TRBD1 CASSPEGTGSQPQHF TGTGCCAGCAGTCCAGAGGGGACAGGGAGCCAGCCCCAGCATTTT
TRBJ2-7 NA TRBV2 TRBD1 CASSERETGGGEQYF TGTGCCAGCAGTGAACGAGAGACAGGGGGTGGCGAGCAGTACTTC
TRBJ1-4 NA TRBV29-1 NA CSVGRTDLNEKLFF TGCAGCGTCGGCCGGACAGACCTAAATGAAAAACTGTTTTTT
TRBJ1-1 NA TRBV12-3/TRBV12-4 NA CASSRRAGTEAFF TGTGCCAGCAGTAGACGGGCAGGGACTGAAGCTTTCTTT
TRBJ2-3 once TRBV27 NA CASSPNLQGTGTDTQYF TGTGCCAGCAGTCCAAACTTACAGGGCACGGGCACAGATACGCAGTATTTT
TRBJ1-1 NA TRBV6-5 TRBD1 CASLRDRSLNTEAFF TGTGCCAGCCTAAGGGACAGGAGCCTTAACACTGAAGCTTTCTTT
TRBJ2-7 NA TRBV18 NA CASSPGAGEQYF TGTGCCAGCTCACCGGGAGCCGGGGAGCAGTACTTC
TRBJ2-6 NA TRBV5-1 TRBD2 CASSLQPAGEAGANVLTF TGCGCCAGCAGCTTGCAGCCAGCGGGGGAAGCTGGGGCCAACGTCCTGACTTTC
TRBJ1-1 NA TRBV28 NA CASSSPHRETEAFF TGTGCCAGCAGTTCACCGCACAGGGAGACTGAAGCTTTCTTT
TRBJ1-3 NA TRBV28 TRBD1 CASSSLDRAAGTIYF TGTGCCAGCAGTTCCCTGGACAGGGCGGCGGGCACCATATATTTT
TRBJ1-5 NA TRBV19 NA CASSIVRAGAQHF TGTGCCAGTAGTATCGTCAGGGCGGGGGCCCAGCATTTT